This section outlines one TCR beta chain sequence together with its context. Its cognate antigen is unknown. V trimming: 5 bases; J trimming: 8 bases; junction bases outside the gene matches: 12. Looked up from germline, CDR1 is MNHEY and CDR2 is SMNVEV (reference sequence). The length of the CDR3 is 15 residues. The method was immunoSEQ multiplex PCR; TCRdb's version includes in-frame clones alone and lacks a portion of them. The sample yields roughly 8,100 clones, around 80% seen once. The data were obtained in a study of T cell clones after liver transplantation. Study-level points and caveats: A larger donor-reactive than third-party decline suggested partial antigen-specific deletion.

This sequence joins TRBV27 and TRBJ2-4, with 7 bases matching TRBD1. The source material was CD8+ T cells from blood, sampled before liver transplant. This TCR derives from a human donor who received a liver transplant. The CDR3 here is CASSQGLTGWDIQYF. In DNA, the CDR3 is TGTGCCAGCAGTCAGGGGCTGACAGGGTGGGACATTCAGTACTTC.